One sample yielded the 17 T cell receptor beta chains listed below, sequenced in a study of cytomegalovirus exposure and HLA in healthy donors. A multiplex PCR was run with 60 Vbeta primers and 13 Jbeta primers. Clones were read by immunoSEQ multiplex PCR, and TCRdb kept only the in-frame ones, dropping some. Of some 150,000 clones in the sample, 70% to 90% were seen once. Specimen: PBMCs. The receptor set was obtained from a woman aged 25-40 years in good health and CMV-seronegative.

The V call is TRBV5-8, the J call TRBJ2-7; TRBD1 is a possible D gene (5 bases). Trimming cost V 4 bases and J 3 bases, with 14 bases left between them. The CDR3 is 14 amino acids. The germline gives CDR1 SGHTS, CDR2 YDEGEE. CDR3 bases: TGTGCCAGCAGCCCTCAGGGTTTCAACTACGAGCAGTACTTC. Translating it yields CASSPQGFNYEQYF.

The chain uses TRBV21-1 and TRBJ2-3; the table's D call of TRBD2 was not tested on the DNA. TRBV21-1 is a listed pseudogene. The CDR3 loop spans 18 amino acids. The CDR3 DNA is TGTGCCAGCAGCAAAGGGGATAGGCTAGCGGCTCGGCGAGATACGCAGTATTTT. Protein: CASSKGDRLAARRDTQYF.

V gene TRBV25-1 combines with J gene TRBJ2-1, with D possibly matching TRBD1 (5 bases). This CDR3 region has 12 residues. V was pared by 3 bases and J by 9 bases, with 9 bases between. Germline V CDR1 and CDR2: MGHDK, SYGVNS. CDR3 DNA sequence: TGTGCCAGCAGTGAGCAGGGAAGTGAGCAGTTCTTC. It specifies CASSEQGSEQFF.

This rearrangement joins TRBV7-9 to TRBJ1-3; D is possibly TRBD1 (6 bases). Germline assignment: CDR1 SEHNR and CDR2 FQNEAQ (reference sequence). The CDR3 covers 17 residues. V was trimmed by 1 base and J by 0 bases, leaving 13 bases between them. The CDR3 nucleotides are TGTGCCAGCAGCTTAGGGGCTAGGACAGACTCTGGAAACACCATATATTTT. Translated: CASSLGARTDSGNTIYF.

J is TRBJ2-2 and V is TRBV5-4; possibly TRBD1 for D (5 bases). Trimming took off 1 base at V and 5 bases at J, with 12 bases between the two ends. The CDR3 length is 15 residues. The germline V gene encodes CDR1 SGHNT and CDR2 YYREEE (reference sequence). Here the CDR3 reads CASSLQDKLTGELFF. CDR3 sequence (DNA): TGTGCCAGCAGCTTGCAGGACAAGCTAACCGGGGAGCTGTTTTTT.

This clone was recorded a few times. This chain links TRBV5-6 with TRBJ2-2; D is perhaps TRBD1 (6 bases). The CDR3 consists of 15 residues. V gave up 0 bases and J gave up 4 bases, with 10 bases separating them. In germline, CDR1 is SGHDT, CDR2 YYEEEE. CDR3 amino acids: CASSLAQDSTGELFF. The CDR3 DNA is TGTGCCAGCAGCTTGGCCCAGGACAGCACCGGGGAGCTGTTTTTT.

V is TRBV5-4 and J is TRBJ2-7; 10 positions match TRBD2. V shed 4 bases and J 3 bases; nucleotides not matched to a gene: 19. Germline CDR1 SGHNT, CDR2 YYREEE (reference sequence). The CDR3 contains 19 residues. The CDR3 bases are TGTGCCAGCAGCCCTGCCCGGACTAGCGGTTCTCCAAGTATCTACGAGCAGTACTTC. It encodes CASSPARTSGSPSIYEQYF.

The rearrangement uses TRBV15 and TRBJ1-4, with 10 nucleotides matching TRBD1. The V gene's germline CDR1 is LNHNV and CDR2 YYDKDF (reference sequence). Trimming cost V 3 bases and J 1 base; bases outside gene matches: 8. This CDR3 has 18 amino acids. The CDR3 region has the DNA TGTGCCACCAGCAGGCCCGGGACAGGGGTTAGAACTAATGAAAAACTGTTTTTT. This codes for CATSRPGTGVRTNEKLFF.

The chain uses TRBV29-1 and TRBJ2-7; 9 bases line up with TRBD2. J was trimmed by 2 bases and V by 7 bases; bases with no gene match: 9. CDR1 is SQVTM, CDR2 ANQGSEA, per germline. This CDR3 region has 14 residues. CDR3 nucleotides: TGCAGCGCCATCACTAGCGGGCCTCCCTACGAGCAGTACTTC. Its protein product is CSAITSGPPYEQYF.

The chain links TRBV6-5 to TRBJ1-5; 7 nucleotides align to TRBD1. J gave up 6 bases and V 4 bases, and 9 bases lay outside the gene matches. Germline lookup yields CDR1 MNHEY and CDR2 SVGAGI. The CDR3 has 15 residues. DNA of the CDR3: TGTGCCAGCAGTTTGAGGGGGACAGACCCTCAGCCCCAGCATTTT. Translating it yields CASSLRGTDPQPQHF.

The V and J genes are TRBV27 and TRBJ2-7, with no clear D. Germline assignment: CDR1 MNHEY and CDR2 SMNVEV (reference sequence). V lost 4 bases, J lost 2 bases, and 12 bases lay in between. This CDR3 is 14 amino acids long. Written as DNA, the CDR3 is TGTGCCAGCAGTTCCCTATCCACTCCCTACGAGCAGTACTTC. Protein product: CASSSLSTPYEQYF.

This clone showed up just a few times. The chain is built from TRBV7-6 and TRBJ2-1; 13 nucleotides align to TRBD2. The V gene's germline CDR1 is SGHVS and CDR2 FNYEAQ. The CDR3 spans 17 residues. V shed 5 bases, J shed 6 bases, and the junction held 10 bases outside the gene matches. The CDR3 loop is CASSHLPRLAGGNEQFF. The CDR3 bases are TGTGCCAGCAGCCACCTCCCTCGACTAGCGGGAGGCAATGAGCAGTTCTTC.

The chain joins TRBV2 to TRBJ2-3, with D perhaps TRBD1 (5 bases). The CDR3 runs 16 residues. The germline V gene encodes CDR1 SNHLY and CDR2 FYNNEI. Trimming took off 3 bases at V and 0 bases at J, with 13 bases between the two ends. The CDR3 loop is CASSEVRGSSTDTQYF. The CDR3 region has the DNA TGTGCCAGCAGTGAGGTTAGGGGTTCGAGCACAGATACGCAGTATTTT.

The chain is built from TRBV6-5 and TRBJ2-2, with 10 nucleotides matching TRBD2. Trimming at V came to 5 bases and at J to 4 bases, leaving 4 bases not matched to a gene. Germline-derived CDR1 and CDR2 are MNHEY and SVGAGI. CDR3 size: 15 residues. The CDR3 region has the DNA TGTGCCAGCAGTCCTCTAGCGGGAGCCACCGGGGAGCTGTTTTTT. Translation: CASSPLAGATGELFF.

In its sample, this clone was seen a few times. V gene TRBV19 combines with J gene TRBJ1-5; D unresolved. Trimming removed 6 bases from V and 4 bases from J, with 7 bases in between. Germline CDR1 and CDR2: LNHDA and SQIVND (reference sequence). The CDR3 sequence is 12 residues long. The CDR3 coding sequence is TGTGCCAGTAGAACAGCTAATCAGCCCCAGCATTTT. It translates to CASRTANQPQHF. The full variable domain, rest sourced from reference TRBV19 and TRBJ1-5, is DGGITQSPKYLFRKEGQNVTLSCEQNLNHDAMYWYRQDPGQGLRLIYYSQIVNDFQKGDIAEGYSVSREKKESFPLTVTSAQKNPTAFYLCASRTANQPQHFGDGTRLSIL.

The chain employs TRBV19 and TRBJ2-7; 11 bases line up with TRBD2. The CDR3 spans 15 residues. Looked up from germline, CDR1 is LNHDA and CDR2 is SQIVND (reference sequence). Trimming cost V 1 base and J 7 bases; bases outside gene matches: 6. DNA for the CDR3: TGTGCCAGTAGTATAGTTTCGACTAGCGGGAAAGAGCAGTACTTC. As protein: CASSIVSTSGKEQYF.

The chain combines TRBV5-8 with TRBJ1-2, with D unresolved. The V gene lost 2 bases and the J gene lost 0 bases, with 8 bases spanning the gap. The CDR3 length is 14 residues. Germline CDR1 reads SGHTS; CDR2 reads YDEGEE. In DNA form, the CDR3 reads TGTGCCAGCAGCTTCGGAGGGACTAACTATGGCTACACCTTC. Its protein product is CASSFGGTNYGYTF.